What follows are 8 T cell receptor beta chains derived from one specimen sequenced in a study of glioma-infiltrating T cells after dendritic cell vaccination. Time point: after dendritic cell vaccination, including at tumor progression/relapse. Libraries were prepared by immunoSEQ multiplex PCR; TCRdb keeps only in-frame clonotypes and omits some of them. The table records tens of thousands of clones, about 85% of them present only once. The sample in question was blood, obtained after dendritic cell vaccination. The receptors originated from a human donor with glioblastoma.

The chain joins TRBV19 to TRBJ2-5, with 8 positions matching TRBD2. CDR3 length: 15 amino acids. Germline trimming cut 7 bases from V and 1 base from J; bases unmatched to any gene: 8. The germline CDR1 and CDR2 sequences are LNHDA and SQIVND (reference sequence). The CDR3, as DNA: TGTGCCAGTACCCCTTTAGCGGGGAGCCAAGAGACCCAGTACTTC. Translated: CASTPLAGSQETQYF.

CDR3 in DNA: TGTGCCAGCAGTGAACCGGGACAGCCCTACGAGCAGTACTTC. Its translation: CASSEPGQPYEQYF. The chain is built from TRBV28 and TRBJ2-7; 7 positions match TRBD1. Germline loops: CDR1 MDHEN, CDR2 SYDVKM. The CDR3 length is 14 residues. V was clipped by 5 bases and J by 2 bases; unmatched bases: 6.

This chain links TRBV7-9 with TRBJ1-5, with D possibly being TRBD1 (5 bases). The CDR3 runs 14 residues. In germline, CDR1 is SEHNR, CDR2 FQNEAQ (reference sequence). Between the trimmed V and J ends, which lost 0 bases and 8 bases, there was a span of 11 bases. CDR3 amino acids: CASSLAVWGEPQHF. The DNA for the CDR3 is TGTGCCAGCAGCTTAGCGGTGTGGGGGGAGCCCCAGCATTTT.

The V call is TRBV27, the J call TRBJ2-1, with 10 nucleotides matching TRBD2. V shed 5 bases, J shed 8 bases, and the junction held 6 bases outside the gene matches. This CDR3 has 14 residues. CDR1 and CDR2 from the germline V gene are MNHEY and SMNVEV (reference sequence). The CDR3 loop is CASSGLADSDEQFF. The CDR3 DNA reads as TGTGCCAGCAGTGGACTAGCGGACTCGGATGAGCAGTTCTTC.

The chain's CDR3 is CASKAEGYSYEQYF. The CDR3 DNA is TGCGCCAGCAAAGCAGAGGGTTACTCCTACGAGCAGTACTTC. The rearrangement joins TRBV5-1 to TRBJ2-7; TRBD2 is a possible D gene (5 bases). The V end was cut by 6 bases, the J end by 0 bases, with 13 bases between. CDR1 SGHRS and CDR2 YFSETQ come from the germline V gene. The CDR3 extends over 14 amino acids.

DNA for the CDR3: TGTGCCAGCAGCCGCCCCGGACTGTTTCGGGGCTACACCTTC. Translating it yields CASSRPGLFRGYTF. This chain joins TRBV16 and TRBJ1-2; D is undetermined. The germline V and J ends were trimmed by 4 bases and 8 bases, with 17 bases remaining between them. The length of the CDR3 is 14 residues. Germline V gene sequence: CDR1 KGHSY, CDR2 FQNENV.

The chain couples TRBV16 to TRBJ1-2; 8 bases are a match to TRBD1. The V segment lost 2 bases and the J segment 3 bases; nucleotides outside the gene matches: 8. CDR1 KGHSY and CDR2 FQNENV come from the germline V gene. The CDR3 is 16 residues long. The CDR3 loop is CASSQTGQESYYGYTF. The CDR3 nucleotides are TGTGCCAGCAGCCAAACGGGACAGGAGTCTTACTATGGCTACACCTTC.

V and J are TRBV6-5 and TRBJ2-1; maybe TRBD1 (7 bases). The CDR3 has 14 residues. Germline CDR1 is MNHEY and CDR2 is SVGAGI. Trimming took off 6 bases at V and 7 bases at J, with 16 bases between the two ends. The CDR3 here is CASSRRGPGNEQFF. DNA of the CDR3: TGTGCCAGCAGCCGGAGGGGGCCGGGGAATGAGCAGTTCTTC.